This T cell receptor (beta chain) was documented in a study of T cells after posttransplantation cyclophosphamide. The protocol was immunoSEQ multiplex PCR, while the TCRdb copy is restricted to in-frame clones and leaves out a portion. There are 9,500 to 15,000 clones in the sample; about 80% occur only once, and under 4.5% lies in the top ten. Deletions cut 3 bases from V and 2 bases from J, with 9 bases between. Germline V gives CDR1 SGHTA, CDR2 FQGNSA. This CDR3 has 14 amino acids. In its sample, this clone was seen a few times. Methotrexate plus calcineurin inhibitor accompanied controls' myeloablative marrow transplants; sampling was 1 year later.

Sequenced material: PBMCs, taken 367 days after allogeneic stem cell transplant with calcineurin inhibitor and methotrexate. The receptor was isolated from a male patient younger than 45 who received an allogeneic stem cell transplant from an unrelated donor, was CMV-positive, and had acute GVHD only. Some T cells may be provided by the graft donor. The V and J genes are TRBV7-2 and TRBJ2-3; D not resolved. CDR3 in DNA: TGTGCCAGCAGCTTTTATGACTCCACAGATACGCAGTATTTT. Its protein is CASSFYDSTDTQYF.